This entry is about one T cell receptor (beta chain). Antigen: not known. The CDR3 covers 16 residues. V was shortened by 4 bases and J by 4 bases, with 17 bases between the two germline ends. CDR1 and CDR2 (germline): MNHEY, SVGAGI. TCRdb's table, derived via immunoSEQ multiplex PCR, lists solely in-frame clones and lacks some. The data hold about 5,600 clones, with about two thirds observed a single time. Treatment of the sample: treatment-naive control, cytoreductive nephrectomy. The tumor was a clear cell renal cell carcinoma. Control tumor donors were a handful of females and more than ten males, median age about 60 years. This record comes from a study of radiation and T cells in renal cell carcinoma. Study findings and constraints: Dominant CDR3 motifs were more common in irradiated tumors than controls. Top 100 clonotypes averaged approximately 50% in irradiated versus about 40% in nephrectomy-only tumors.

This clonotype was obtained from a human donor with renal cell carcinoma. This sample comprised tumor tissue, obtained from a patient whose treatment was nephrectomy without radiotherapy. The chain is built from TRBV6-5 and TRBJ2-1; D perhaps matches TRBD1 (6 bases). CDR3 DNA sequence: TGTGCCAGCAGTTGGGGGCTCTGGGGCGGGTACAATGAGCAGTTCTTC. It codes for CASSWGLWGGYNEQFF.